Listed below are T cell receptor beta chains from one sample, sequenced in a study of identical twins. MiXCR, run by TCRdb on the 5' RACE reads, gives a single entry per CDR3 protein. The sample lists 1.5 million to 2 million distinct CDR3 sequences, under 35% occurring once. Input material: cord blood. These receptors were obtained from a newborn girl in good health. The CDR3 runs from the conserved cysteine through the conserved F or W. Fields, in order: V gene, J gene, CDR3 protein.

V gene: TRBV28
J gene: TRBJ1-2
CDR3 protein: CASSLFWGGYGYTF

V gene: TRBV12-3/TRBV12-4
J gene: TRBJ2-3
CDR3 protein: CASSRLAGETDTQYF

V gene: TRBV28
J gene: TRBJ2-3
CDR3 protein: CASSSGTLGVPQDTQYF

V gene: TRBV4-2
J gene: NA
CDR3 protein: CASSQDTASDLYEQYF

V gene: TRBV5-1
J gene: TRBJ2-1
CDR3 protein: CASSQDGSYDEQFF

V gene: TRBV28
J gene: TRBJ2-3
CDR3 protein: CASSLGETRVRTQYF

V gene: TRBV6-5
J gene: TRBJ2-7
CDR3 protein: CASSYSGFGGSGPYNEQYF

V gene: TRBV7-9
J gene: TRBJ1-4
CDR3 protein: CASSSHVRPKLFF

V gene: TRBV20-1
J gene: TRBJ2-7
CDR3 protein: CSAASVSGEAQYF

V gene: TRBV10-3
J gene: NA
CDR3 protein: CAISGTSGLYNEQYF

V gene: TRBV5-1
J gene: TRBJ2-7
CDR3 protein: CASSMLGQGAYEQYF

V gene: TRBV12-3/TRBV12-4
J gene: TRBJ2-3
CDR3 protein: CASSPGRTDTQYF

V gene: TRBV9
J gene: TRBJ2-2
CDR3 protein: CASSVLLAGGNTGELFF

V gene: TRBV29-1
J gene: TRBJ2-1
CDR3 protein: CSATSGSSYEQFF

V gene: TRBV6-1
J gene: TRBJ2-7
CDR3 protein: CASSEGQSSSYEQSF

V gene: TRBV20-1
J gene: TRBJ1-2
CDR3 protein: CSAERGANGYTF

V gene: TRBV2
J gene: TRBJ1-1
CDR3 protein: CASPTSRGSNTEAFF

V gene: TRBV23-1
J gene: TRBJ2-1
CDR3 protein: CASSHLIPGFVSPMSSSF

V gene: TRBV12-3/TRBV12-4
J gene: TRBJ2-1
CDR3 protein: CASSAYGTSGGVNEQFF

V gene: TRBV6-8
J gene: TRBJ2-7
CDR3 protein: CASSLGGHCSYEQYF

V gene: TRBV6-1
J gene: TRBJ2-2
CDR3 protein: CASSEWAYTGELFF

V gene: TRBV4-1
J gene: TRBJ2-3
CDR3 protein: CASSQVGDYLRAVTQYF

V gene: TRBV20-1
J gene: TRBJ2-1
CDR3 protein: CSARDRYNNEQFF

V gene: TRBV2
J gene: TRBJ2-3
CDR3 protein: CASITEGYTDTQYF

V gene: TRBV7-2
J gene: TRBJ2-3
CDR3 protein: CASSRQGTSGRVRDTQYF

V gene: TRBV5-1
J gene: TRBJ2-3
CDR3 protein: CTSSLALVADTQYF

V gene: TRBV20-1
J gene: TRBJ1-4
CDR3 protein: CSAVRATNEKLFF

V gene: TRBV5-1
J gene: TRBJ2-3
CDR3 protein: CASSSLGGDSSTDAQYF

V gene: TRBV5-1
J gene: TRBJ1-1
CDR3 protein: CASSPLTATLMNAEAFF

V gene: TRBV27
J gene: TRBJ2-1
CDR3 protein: CASSTSMDNEQFF

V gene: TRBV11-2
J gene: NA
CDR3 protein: CASSLVIGLAGGYWTQYF

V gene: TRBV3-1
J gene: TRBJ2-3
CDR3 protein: CASSPREGEPDTQYF

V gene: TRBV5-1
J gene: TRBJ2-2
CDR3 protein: CASNSLVGLAGELFF

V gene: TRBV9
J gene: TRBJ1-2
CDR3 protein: CASSVSTAGALNYGYTF

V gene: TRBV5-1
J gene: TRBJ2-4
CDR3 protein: CASSLSGWEQYF

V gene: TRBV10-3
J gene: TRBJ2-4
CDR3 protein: CAISDPTGLPTLAKNIQYF

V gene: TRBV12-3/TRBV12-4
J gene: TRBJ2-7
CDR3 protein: CASSLELAGYNEQYF

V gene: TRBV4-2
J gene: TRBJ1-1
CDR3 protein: CASSQFRGLNTEAFF

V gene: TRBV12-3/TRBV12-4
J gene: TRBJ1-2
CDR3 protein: CASSPRVDRATGYTF

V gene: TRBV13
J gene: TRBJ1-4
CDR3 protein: CASSLDSEKLFF

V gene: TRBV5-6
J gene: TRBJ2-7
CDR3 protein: CASSLAPLSYEQYF

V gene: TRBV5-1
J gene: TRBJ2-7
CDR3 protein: CASSLHGSPYSSYEQYF

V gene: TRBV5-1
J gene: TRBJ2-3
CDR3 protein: CASSLSPTGWPVTDTQYF

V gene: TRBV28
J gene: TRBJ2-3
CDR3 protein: CASGFGGRMRTDTQYF

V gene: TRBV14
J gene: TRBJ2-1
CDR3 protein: CASSPWGVYNEQFF

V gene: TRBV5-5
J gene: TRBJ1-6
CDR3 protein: CASSSSTGWFSYNSPLHF

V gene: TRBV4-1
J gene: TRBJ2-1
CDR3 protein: CASSQLAPSRDEQFF

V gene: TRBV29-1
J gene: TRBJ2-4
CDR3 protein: CSVGTGWSYERYF